This T cell receptor beta chain comes out of a study of breast tumors, draining lymph nodes, adjacent tissues. With V trimmed by 6 bases and J by 4 bases, 5 bases remained unmatched. Germline CDR1 is SNHLY and CDR2 is FYNNEI. This CDR3 is built from 13 residues. This clonotype showed up many times. Using its own MiXCR run on the multiplex PCR reads, TCRdb lists one record per CDR3 protein. The profile shows 200,000 or so distinct CDR3 sequences, roughly 31% of them singletons. Axillary draining lymph nodes of breast cancer patients supplied the node samples. The sequence was collected from a female donor with breast cancer. Some clones in this sample may be carry-over from other donors' samples. The rearrangement joins TRBV2 to TRBJ1-2, with 7 bases that match TRBD1. The sample was axillary lymph node tissue. The CDR3 DNA sequence: TGTGCCAGCAGAGCTGGACAGGCCTATGGCTACACCTTC. Protein product: CASRAGQAYGYTF.